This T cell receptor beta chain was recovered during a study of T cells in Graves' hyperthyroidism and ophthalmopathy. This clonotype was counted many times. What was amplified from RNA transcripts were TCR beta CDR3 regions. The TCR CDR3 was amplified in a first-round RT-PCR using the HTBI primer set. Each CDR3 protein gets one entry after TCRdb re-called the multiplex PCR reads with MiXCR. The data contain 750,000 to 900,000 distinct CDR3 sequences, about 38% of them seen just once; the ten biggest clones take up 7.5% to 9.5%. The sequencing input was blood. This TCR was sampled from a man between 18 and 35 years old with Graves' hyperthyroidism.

The CDR3 nucleotides are TGTGCCAGCAGACAGGGGTGGGGCACTGAAGCTTTCTTT. Translated: CASRQGWGTEAFF. The rearrangement uses TRBV7-3 and TRBJ1-1; 7 bases map to TRBD1. The CDR3 has 13 residues. Germline lookup yields CDR1 SGHTA and CDR2 FQGTGA. V shed 6 bases, J shed 4 bases, and the junction held 5 bases outside the gene matches. Supplemented by reference TRBV7-3 and TRBJ1-1, the full variable domain reads GAGVSQTPSNKVTEKGKYVELRCDPISGHTALYWYRQSLGQGPEFLIYFQGTGAADDSGLPNDRFFAVRPEGSVSTLKIQRTERGDSAVYLCASRQGWGTEAFFGQGTRLTVV.